This T cell receptor (beta chain) was sequenced in a study of cytomegalovirus exposure and HLA in healthy donors. All donors participated as healthy donors of bone marrow. The PCR contained 60 Vbeta and 13 Jbeta primers. Authors' methods: The count from a later analysis was 65 million to 90 million unique TCR beta chains, around 10 million of them shared. Repertoires were generated with immunoSEQ multiplex PCR, while TCRdb's copy carries only in-frame clones and drops some. The DNA was the basis for D and trimming; V, J and clone size are from that table. The sample totals over 100,000 clones. Sequencing used PBMCs. The sequence was obtained from a woman between 40 and 50 years old in good health and CMV-seropositive.

The CDR3 loop is CASSYEVSSYNEQFF. The CDR3 DNA reads as TGTGCCAGCAGTTATGAGGTGAGCTCCTACAATGAGCAGTTCTTC. The V call is TRBV2, the J call TRBJ2-1; D gene uncertain. This CDR3 has 15 residues. Germline values: CDR1 SNHLY, CDR2 FYNNEI. V was shortened by 5 bases and J by 0 bases, with 11 bases between the two germline ends. Complete variable domain (other parts from reference TRBV2 and TRBJ2-1): EPEVTQTPSHQVTQMGQEVILRCVPISNHLYFYWYRQILGQKVEFLVSFYNNEISEKSEIFDDQFSVERPDGSNFTLKIRSTKLEDSAMYFCASSYEVSSYNEQFFGPGTRLTVL.